This TCR beta chain was sequenced for a study of OX40 agonist ivuxolimab in advanced cancers. Across the study: From about 20 to 80 years was the age range, with a mean of around 56 years, and 70% to 85% were male.

This table comes from immunoSEQ multiplex PCR, and its TCRdb copy is limited to in-frame clones, with some not included. The sample gives more than 25,000 clones, over 90% of which show up once; over 8% is in the top ten. Notes on this clone: Its antigen is unknown.

Germline V gene lookup returns CDR1 GTSNPN and CDR2 SVGIG (reference sequence). Trimming cost V 4 bases and J 2 bases, with 27 bases left between them. This CDR3 is 18 amino acids long. Study results and limitations: Some of the nonresponding patients also showed low levels of normalized T-cell clonal expansion.

The material sequenced was CD4+ or CD8+ T cells sorted from blood, taken in a trial of the OX40 agonist ivuxolimab. This clonotype was sampled from an adult with an advanced solid tumor such as melanoma, head and neck, liver or kidney cancer. The chain combines TRBV30 with TRBJ2-7, with a possible D match to TRBD2 (6 bases). The CDR3 protein is CAWKGRGLRAGSTYEQYF. For the CDR3, the DNA is TGTGCCTGGAAGGGCCGAGGTTTAAGGGCGGGAAGCACCTACGAGCAGTACTTC.